Below are 22 T cell receptor beta chains sequenced from a single sample in a study of radiotherapy plus CTLA-4 blockade in lung cancer. Some clones are missing from TCRdb's copy, which holds only in-frame ones; the method was immunoSEQ multiplex PCR. Among about 49,000 clones listed, approximately 76% were seen once. Sequencing used peripheral blood, obtained from a patient treated with radiotherapy plus ipilimumab. Source of these receptors: a human donor with non-small cell lung cancer who had stable disease on radiotherapy plus ipilimumab.

This clone was observed a few times. The genes are TRBV30 and TRBJ1-1; D ambiguous. The CDR3 runs to 13 residues. V was cut by 2 bases and J by 3 bases, with 10 bases left in between. From germline, CDR1 is GTSNPN and CDR2 SVGIG (reference sequence). The chain's CDR3 is CAWSRSPDTEAFF. The CDR3 region has the DNA TGTGCCTGGAGTAGGTCCCCCGACACTGAAGCTTTCTTT.

The V gene is TRBV9, the J gene TRBJ2-6; 10 bases are shared with TRBD1. This CDR3 comprises 17 residues. With 4 bases clipped from V and 0 bases from J, the junction kept 4 bases outside the gene matches. The germline gives CDR1 SGDLS, CDR2 YYNGEE. Here the CDR3 DNA reads TGTGCCAGCAGCCGGGACAGGGGCCTCTCTGGGGCCAACGTCCTGACTTTC. Protein product: CASSRDRGLSGANVLTF.

The genes are TRBV6-1 and TRBJ1-5; D may be TRBD1 (5 bases). Germline-derived CDR1 and CDR2 are MNHNS and SASEGT. The V end was cut by 4 bases, the J end by 4 bases, with 8 bases between. The CDR3 length is 13 residues. CDR3 sequence reads: CASSAGMNQPQHF. The CDR3 DNA follows: TGTGCCAGCAGTGCAGGGATGAATCAGCCCCAGCATTTT.

CDR3 residues: CASSRTRNSNQPQHF. CDR3 DNA sequence: TGTGCCAGCAGCAGGACCAGAAATAGCAATCAGCCCCAGCATTTT. The rearrangement links TRBV7-8 to TRBJ1-5; D call uncertain. The CDR3 totals 15 residues. Looked up from germline, CDR1 is SGHVS and CDR2 is FQNEAQ. Deletions cut 5 bases from V and 0 bases from J, with 11 bases between.

The chain has TRBV10-3 and TRBJ1-6; a possible D gene is TRBD1 (5 bases). V dropped 0 bases and J dropped 5 bases, with 8 bases sitting between them. The CDR3 runs 15 residues. Germline V CDR1 and CDR2: ENHRY, SYGVKD. For the CDR3, the DNA is TGTGCCATCAGTGAGTCGGGGGGAAATAATTCACCCCTCCACTTT. It specifies CAISESGGNNSPLHF.

The CDR3 loop reads CASSLVWGGSNQPQHF. In DNA, the CDR3 is TGTGCCAGCAGCTTAGTGTGGGGAGGGAGCAATCAGCCCCAGCATTTT. The chain is built from TRBV7-2 and TRBJ1-5; unclear D gene. The CDR3 sequence is 16 residues long. Germline V gene data show CDR1 as SGHTA and CDR2 as FQGNSA. V dropped 1 base and J dropped 1 base, with 11 bases sitting between them.

The gene calls are TRBV2 and TRBJ1-4; D is uncertain. V shed 5 bases and J shed 0 bases, with 10 bases lying between them. This CDR3 spans 15 amino acids. The V gene's germline CDR1 is SNHLY and CDR2 FYNNEI. In DNA, the CDR3 is TGTGCCAGCAGTTCCGGACTAACAACTAATGAAAAACTGTTTTTT. This translates into CASSSGLTTNEKLFF.

The chain has TRBV7-2 and TRBJ1-1; 10 bases fit TRBD1. Germline V gives CDR1 SGHTA, CDR2 FQGNSA. The CDR3 is 14 amino acids. J gave up 11 bases and V 1 base, and 7 bases lay outside the gene matches. In DNA, the CDR3 is TGTGCCAGCAGCTTAGACCGAGGACAGGGGGGTGCTTTCTTT. Translated, it gives CASSLDRGQGGAFF.

V is TRBV28 and J is TRBJ1-1; no clear D. This CDR3 region has 15 residues. The germline gives CDR1 MDHEN, CDR2 SYDVKM. Between the trimmed V and J ends, which lost 2 bases and 1 base, there was a span of 11 bases. This CDR3 reads CASSLPGWGNTEAFF. CDR3 DNA: TGTGCCAGCAGTTTACCGGGGTGGGGGAACACTGAAGCTTTCTTT.

The J gene is TRBJ2-7, the V gene TRBV19; the match to TRBD1 covers 11 bases. Per germline, CDR1 LNHDA and CDR2 SQIVND (reference sequence). The CDR3 has 13 residues. Trimming took 5 bases from V and 6 from J; bases not matched to a gene: 3. CDR3 protein: CASSRGTGGEQYV. The CDR3 DNA is TGTGCCAGTAGTCGCGGGACAGGGGGCGAGCAGTACGTC.

This chain uses TRBV10-3 with TRBJ1-6; 7 bases map to TRBD1. Germline-derived CDR1 and CDR2 are ENHRY and SYGVKD. The CDR3 has 15 amino acids. V shed 6 bases and J 0 bases; nucleotides not matched to a gene: 2. The CDR3 DNA sequence: TGTGCCATCAGCCAGGGGGACTCCTATAATTCACCCCTCCACTTT. It encodes CAISQGDSYNSPLHF.

The chain couples TRBV5-4 to TRBJ1-2; 9 bases line up with TRBD1. The CDR3 runs 15 residues. J was trimmed by 2 bases and V by 4 bases; bases with no gene match: 6. CDR1 and CDR2 from the germline V gene are SGHNT and YYREEE (reference sequence). CDR3 loop: CASSIRQGGNYGYTF. The CDR3 DNA reads as TGTGCCAGCAGCATACGACAGGGGGGCAACTATGGCTACACCTTC.

The rearrangement joins TRBV28 to TRBJ1-3; a weak D match, TRBD1 (6 bases). The CDR3 is made up of 15 amino acids. Germline-derived CDR1 and CDR2 are MDHEN and SYDVKM. Trimming left V 5 bases short and J 0 bases short, with 11 bases between. This CDR3 is CASSRGGASGNTIYF. In nucleotides, the CDR3 is TGTGCCAGCAGTCGGGGGGGGGCCTCTGGAAACACCATATATTTT.

The gene calls are TRBV11-3 and TRBJ2-5; 8 bases map to TRBD1. CDR3 length: 14 residues. V lost 3 bases to trimming and J lost 5 bases; unmatched junction nucleotides: 5. Germline V gene sequence: CDR1 SGHNT, CDR2 YENEEA. CDR3 DNA: TGTGCCAGCAGCTTGACAGGGGCCGGGGAGACCCAGTACTTC. It is translated as CASSLTGAGETQYF.

About this clone: The junction does not match germline at one end; this may be a read error. Other DNA sequences of this sample code for an identical CDR3. V and J are TRBV9 and TRBJ1-2; 8 bases align to TRBD1. Germline V lookup: CDR1 SGDLS, CDR2 YYNGEE. This CDR3 is 16 amino acids long. The CDR3 loop is CASSVEAGGPNYGYTF. The CDR3 bases are TGTGCCAGTAGCGTAGAGGCAGGGGGCCCGAACTATGGCTACACCTTC.

The J gene is TRBJ1-1, the V gene TRBV12-5; no clear D gene. The V end lost 6 bases, the J end lost 3 bases, and 11 bases lay between the germline ends. There are 13 residues in the CDR3. In germline, CDR1 is LGHNT, CDR2 FRNRAP. The CDR3 region is CASGPPYDTEAFF. The CDR3 DNA reads TGTGCTAGTGGACCCCCTTATGACACTGAAGCTTTCTTT.

V is TRBV27 and J is TRBJ1-2; D not resolved. Trimming took off 7 bases at V and 0 bases at J, with 15 bases between the two ends. Germline V gene lookup returns CDR1 MNHEY and CDR2 SMNVEV (reference sequence). The CDR3 contains 15 residues. In nucleotides, the CDR3 is TGTGCCAGCATACCGTCGGGCGACGCTAACTATGGCTACACCTTC. Residues: CASIPSGDANYGYTF.

Only one count was recorded for this clone. The J gene is TRBJ2-7, the V gene TRBV5-5; weak D call: TRBD1 (6 bases). Trimming shortened V by 2 bases and J by 2 bases, and 17 bases separated the two germline ends. This CDR3 contains 16 residues. Germline lookup yields CDR1 SGHKS and CDR2 YYEKEE (reference sequence). The CDR3 loop is CASSFAPGAQTYEQYV. CDR3 bases: TGTGCCAGCAGCTTCGCCCCAGGGGCCCAAACCTACGAGCAGTACGTC.

This clone came up a few times. This rearrangement joins TRBV4-3 to TRBJ1-6, with D perhaps TRBD1 (6 bases). In germline, CDR1 is LGHNA, CDR2 YSLEER. This CDR3 region has 15 residues. Trimming took 1 base from V and 10 from J, leaving 14 bases between them. CDR3 nucleotides: TGCGCCAGCAGCCAAGGTACAGGGATAGGATCACCCCTCCACTTT. It translates to CASSQGTGIGSPLHF.

The gene calls are TRBV19 and TRBJ2-3; D perhaps matches TRBD1 (6 bases). This CDR3 region has 12 residues. V lost 7 bases to trimming and J lost 5 bases, with 10 bases between them. Germline-derived CDR1 and CDR2 are LNHDA and SQIVND (reference sequence). The CDR3 sequence: CASIGGLDTQYF. In DNA form, the CDR3 reads TGTGCCAGTATAGGGGGTTTAGATACGCAGTATTTT. Full variable domain (remainder filled in from reference TRBV19 and TRBJ2-3): DGGITQSPKYLFRKEGQNVTLSCEQNLNHDAMYWYRQDPGQGLRLIYYSQIVNDFQKGDIAEGYSVSREKKESFPLTVTSAQKNPTAFYLCASIGGLDTQYFGPGTRLTVL.

The chain links TRBV18 to TRBJ1-1; tentative D call: TRBD1 (5 bases). The CDR3 is made up of 13 amino acids. Germline CDR1 and CDR2: KGHSH and LQKENI. V was clipped by 3 bases and J by 5 bases, with 10 bases between them. CDR3: CASSPGLRTEAFF. The CDR3 DNA follows: TGTGCCAGCTCACCGGGACTAAGGACTGAAGCTTTCTTT. The complete variable domain, with remaining parts taken from reference TRBV18 and TRBJ1-1, reads NAGVMQNPRHLVRRRGQEARLRCSPMKGHSHVYWYRQLPEEGLKFMVYLQKENIIDESGMPKERFSAEFPKEGPSILRIQQVVRGDSAAYFCASSPGLRTEAFFGQGTRLTVV.

The rearrangement links TRBV27 to TRBJ2-5; TRBD2 aligns across 7 bases. The CDR3 extends over 15 amino acids. CDR1 and CDR2 (germline): MNHEY, SMNVEV (reference sequence). After removal of 3 bases from V and 1 base from J, the junction contained 5 bases not matched to a gene. CDR3 sequence (DNA): TGTGCCAGCAGTTTGGGGGGGAGGGTCCAAGAGACCCAGTACTTC. Its protein is CASSLGGRVQETQYF.